The next 13 T cell receptor beta chains were all read from a single sample in a study of OX40 agonist ivuxolimab in advanced cancers. Data came from immunoSEQ multiplex PCR; TCRdb stores just in-frame clones and leaves some out. The table lists tens of thousands of clones, 87% of them singletons. The sequenced sample was CD4+ or CD8+ T cells sorted from blood, obtained in a trial of the OX40 agonist ivuxolimab. These receptors all come from an adult with an advanced solid tumor such as melanoma, head and neck, liver or kidney cancer.

CDR3 sequence: CASSDKSTDTQYF. CDR3 nucleotides: TGTGCCAGCAGTGACAAAAGCACAGATACGCAGTATTTT. The rearrangement links TRBV6-5 to TRBJ2-3; D gene unclear. V was trimmed by 5 bases and J by 0 bases, leaving 6 bases between them. Germline values: CDR1 MNHEY, CDR2 SVGAGI. The CDR3 loop spans 13 amino acids.

The chain has TRBV7-8 and TRBJ2-3, with D possibly matching TRBD2 (6 bases). The CDR3 is 17 residues long. V was pared by 5 bases and J by 0 bases, with 18 bases between. Germline values: CDR1 SGHVS, CDR2 FQNEAQ. The CDR3 nucleotides read TGTGCCAGCAGCCCGAGCAGCTGGGGGGAGAGCACAGATACGCAGTATTTT. Translated, it gives CASSPSSWGESTDTQYF.

This rearrangement joins TRBV5-1 to TRBJ2-1, with a possible D match to TRBD2 (5 bases). The CDR3 sequence is 15 residues long. Germline V gene data show CDR1 as SGHRS and CDR2 as YFSETQ. The V and J ends lost 4 bases and 7 bases respectively, with 18 bases between them. The CDR3 region is CASSVASGYNNEQFF. Here the CDR3 DNA reads TGCGCCAGCAGCGTCGCAAGCGGCTACAATAATGAGCAGTTCTTC. The full variable domain, with the rest looked up from reference TRBV5-1 and TRBJ2-1, is KAGVTQTPRYLIKTRGQQVTLSCSPISGHRSVSWYQQTPGQGLQFLFEYFSETQRNKGNFPGRFSGRQFSNSRSEMNVSTLELGDSALYLCASSVASGYNNEQFFGPGTRLTVL.

This clone is a singleton in its sample. This chain links TRBV4-2 with TRBJ2-1; TRBD1 might be the D (6 bases). This CDR3 region has 16 residues. CDR1 is LGHNA, CDR2 YNFKEQ, per germline. V was trimmed by 1 base and J by 9 bases, leaving 19 bases between them. The CDR3 protein is CASSQAARGKVSEQFF. CDR3 in DNA: TGTGCCAGCAGCCAAGCGGCCAGGGGAAAGGTTAGTGAGCAGTTCTTC.

The chain carries TRBV6-6 and TRBJ2-7; D is perhaps TRBD1 or TRBD2 (6 bases each). CDR3 size: 14 residues. Germline lookup yields CDR1 MNHNY and CDR2 SVGAGI (reference sequence). The V end was cut by 0 bases, the J end by 9 bases, with 15 bases between. Written as DNA, the CDR3 is TGTGCCAGCAGTTACTCGGCGGGACAACCTCGGCAGTACTTC. The encoded protein is CASSYSAGQPRQYF.

This sequence joins TRBV25-1 and TRBJ2-2; 7 bases are a match to TRBD1. V was pared by 5 bases and J by 3 bases, with 6 bases of the junction left unmatched. From germline, CDR1 is MGHDK and CDR2 SYGVNS. The CDR3 loop spans 15 amino acids. The CDR3 sequence: CASSSGGSDTGELFF. The CDR3 coding sequence is TGTGCCAGCAGTTCAGGGGGATCGGACACCGGGGAGCTGTTTTTT.

This clone was counted only a few times. Other DNA sequences in the same sample also yield this CDR3. This chain joins TRBV6-5 and TRBJ2-7; no definite D call. This CDR3 has 11 residues. CDR1 is MNHEY and CDR2 is SVGAGI in the germline V gene. Between the trimmed V and J ends, which lost 6 bases and 5 bases, there was a span of 8 bases. CDR3 sequence: CASSKLNEQYF. In DNA, the CDR3 is TGTGCCAGCAGCAAGTTGAACGAGCAGTACTTC.

Here the CDR3 DNA reads TGTGCCAGCAGCTTAGAGGGGGCGCCCTCTGGGGCCAACGTCCTGACTTTC. Amino acid sequence: CASSLEGAPSGANVLTF. V gene TRBV7-9 combines with J gene TRBJ2-6; 7 nucleotides match TRBD1. CDR3 size: 17 residues. V lost 1 base, J lost 0 bases, and 3 bases stayed unmatched. CDR1 is SEHNR, CDR2 FQNEAQ, per germline (reference sequence).

This rearrangement joins TRBV5-1 to TRBJ2-7; D not resolved. This CDR3 has 13 amino acids. V lost 0 bases, J lost 4 bases, and 8 bases lay in between. Per the germline V gene, CDR1 is SGHRS and CDR2 is YFSETQ. The DNA of the CDR3 is TGCGCCAGCAGCTTGGAAAACGGATACGAGCAGTACTTC. Translating gives CASSLENGYEQYF. The full variable domain, in which reference TRBV5-1 and TRBJ2-7 provide the parts outside the CDR3, is KAGVTQTPRYLIKTRGQQVTLSCSPISGHRSVSWYQQTPGQGLQFLFEYFSETQRNKGNFPGRFSGRQFSNSRSEMNVSTLELGDSALYLCASSLENGYEQYFGPGTRLTVT.

The CDR3 spells CASSPRQGSFYGYTF. The CDR3 DNA sequence: TGTGCCAGCAGCCCAAGACAGGGGTCATTCTATGGCTACACCTTC. The chain has TRBV5-6 and TRBJ1-2; TRBD1 agrees at 8 bases. Unmatched junction bases numbered 9, after V lost 4 bases and J lost 4 bases. Germline values: CDR1 SGHDT, CDR2 YYEEEE. The CDR3 consists of 15 residues.

The rearrangement uses TRBV5-1 and TRBJ2-5; TRBD2 aligns across 14 bases. The CDR3 runs to 18 residues. Germline assignment: CDR1 SGHRS and CDR2 YFSETQ. V trimming: 4 bases; J trimming: 5 bases; junction bases outside the gene matches: 13. CDR3 sequence: CASSPGLAGGGLAETQYF. The CDR3 bases are TGCGCCAGCAGCCCCGGACTAGCGGGAGGTGGTCTTGCTGAGACCCAGTACTTC.

V is TRBV6-1 and J is TRBJ2-1, with D maybe TRBD2 (5 bases). The CDR3 contains 14 residues. Trimming removed 8 bases from V and 7 bases from J, with 18 bases in between. From germline, CDR1 is MNHNS and CDR2 SASEGT. The CDR3 here is CASSPKLVVNEQFF. The CDR3 DNA reads TGTGCCAGCTCCCCGAAACTAGTAGTGAATGAGCAGTTCTTC.

This sequence joins TRBV27 and TRBJ2-5; the D gene is possibly TRBD1 (6 bases). The end of the DNA is better explained by TRBJ2-7, so the J call may be wrong. CDR1 MNHEY and CDR2 SMNVEV come from the germline V gene (reference sequence). CDR3 length: 13 amino acids. This CDR3 reads CASSARGTYEQYF. DNA of the CDR3: TGTGCCAGCAGTGCCAGGGGAACATACGAGCAGTACTTC.